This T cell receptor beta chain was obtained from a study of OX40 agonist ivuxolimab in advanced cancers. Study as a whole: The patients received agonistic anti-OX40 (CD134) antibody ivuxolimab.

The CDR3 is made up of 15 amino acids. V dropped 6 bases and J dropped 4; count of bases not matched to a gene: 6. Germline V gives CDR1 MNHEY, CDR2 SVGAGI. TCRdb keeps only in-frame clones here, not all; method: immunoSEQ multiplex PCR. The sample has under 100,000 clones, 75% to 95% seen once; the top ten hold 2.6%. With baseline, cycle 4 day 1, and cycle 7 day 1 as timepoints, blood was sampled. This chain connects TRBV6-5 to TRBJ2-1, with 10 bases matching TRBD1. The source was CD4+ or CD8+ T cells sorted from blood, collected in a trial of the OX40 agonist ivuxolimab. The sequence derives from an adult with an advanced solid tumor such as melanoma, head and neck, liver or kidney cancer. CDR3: CASRTGQGGYNEQFF. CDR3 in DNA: TGTGCCAGCAGAACCGGACAGGGGGGGTACAATGAGCAGTTCTTC.